A selection of T cell receptor beta chains follows, all from one sample in a study of blood T cell repertoires in COVID-19. Sequencing used immunoSEQ multiplex PCR; TCRdb keeps in-frame clones, though not all of them. The repertoire consists of around 130,000 clones, with approximately 84% occurring once and the leading ten covering 12%. The sample was peripheral blood. Source of these receptors: a woman aged 55-70 years with acute or convalescent COVID-19. Each CDR3 is given with its conserved first and last residue. The D gene is left open where the match is weak.

v_gene	j_gene	d_gene	CDR3aa	CDR3nt
TRBV2	TRBJ2-3	.	CASRSPSRTDTQYF	TGTGCCAGCAGGTCCCCCTCTAGAACAGATACGCAGTATTTT
TRBV18	TRBJ1-5	TRBD1	CASSPGTGGSNQPQHF	TGTGCCAGCTCACCAGGGACAGGGGGAAGCAATCAGCCCCAGCATTTT
TRBV28	TRBJ1-5	.	CASSLTAGISNQPQHF	TGTGCCAGCAGTTTAACCGCAGGGATTAGCAATCAGCCCCAGCATTTT
TRBV2	TRBJ1-5	.	CASSGDSNQPQHF	TGTGCCAGCAGTGGAGATAGCAATCAGCCCCAGCATTTT
TRBV29-1	TRBJ1-1	TRBD1	CSASPGTVKNTEAFF	TGCAGCGCCTCCCCGGGGACAGTAAAGAACACTGAAGCTTTCTTT
TRBV10-1	TRBJ1-4	.	CASSESPGPNEKLFF	TGCGCCAGCAGTGAGTCCCCAGGTCCTAATGAAAAACTGTTTTTT
TRBV2	TRBJ1-5	.	CASKQGIGNQPQHF	TGTGCCAGCAAACAGGGAATAGGCAATCAGCCCCAGCATTTT
TRBV11-1	TRBJ2-3	TRBD1	CASSLVRTGLDTQYF	TGTGCCAGCAGCTTAGTGAGGACAGGACTCGATACGCAGTATTTT
TRBV12-3/TRBV12-4	TRBJ1-1	.	CASSLQIRDAFF	TGTGCCAGCAGTTTACAGATCAGGGATGCTTTCTTT
TRBV6-5	TRBJ1-1	.	CASSSPRGNTEAFF	TGTGCCAGCAGTTCCCCAAGGGGGAACACTGAAGCTTTCTTT
TRBV9	TRBJ1-2	.	CARSGGGGPYGYTF	TGTGCCCGCAGCGGCGGGGGGGGTCCCTATGGCTACACCTTC
TRBV6-2/TRBV6-3	TRBJ2-7	TRBD2	CASSSMTSGASYEQYF	TGTGCCAGCAGTTCCATGACTAGCGGGGCTTCCTACGAGCAGTACTTC
TRBV11-2	TRBJ1-6	.	CASSFKPGGSSPLHF	TGTGCCAGCAGCTTCAAGCCGGGGGGAAGCTCACCCCTCCACTTT
TRBV12-3/TRBV12-4	TRBJ1-2	TRBD1	CASSSGQMYGYTF	TGTGCCAGCAGTTCGGGACAGATGTATGGCTACACCTTC